This T cell receptor beta chain was observed in a study of cytomegalovirus exposure and HLA in healthy donors. Turning to this clone: Its antigen is unidentified.

Study results and caveats: The study recorded more than 150 TCR beta chains that were cytomegalovirus-associated.

PCR used 60 Vbeta primers and 13 Jbeta primers. Sequencing was performed with immunoSEQ multiplex PCR; in TCRdb, only in-frame clones are kept and a portion is missing. The repertoire holds approximately 100,000 clones, around 75% seen once, with approximately 11% in the top ten. Sequenced material: PBMCs. This receptor was taken from a man between 18 and 29 years old in good health and CMV-seropositive.

The CDR3 protein is CASKNPRQGTYGYTF. The CDR3 nucleotides are TGTGCCAGCAAAAACCCACGACAGGGAACCTATGGCTACACCTTC. V is TRBV28 and J is TRBJ1-2; TRBD1 matches at 7 bases. This CDR3 has 15 residues. In germline, CDR1 is MDHEN, CDR2 SYDVKM. J lost 4 bases, V lost 7 bases, and 12 bases had no gene match.